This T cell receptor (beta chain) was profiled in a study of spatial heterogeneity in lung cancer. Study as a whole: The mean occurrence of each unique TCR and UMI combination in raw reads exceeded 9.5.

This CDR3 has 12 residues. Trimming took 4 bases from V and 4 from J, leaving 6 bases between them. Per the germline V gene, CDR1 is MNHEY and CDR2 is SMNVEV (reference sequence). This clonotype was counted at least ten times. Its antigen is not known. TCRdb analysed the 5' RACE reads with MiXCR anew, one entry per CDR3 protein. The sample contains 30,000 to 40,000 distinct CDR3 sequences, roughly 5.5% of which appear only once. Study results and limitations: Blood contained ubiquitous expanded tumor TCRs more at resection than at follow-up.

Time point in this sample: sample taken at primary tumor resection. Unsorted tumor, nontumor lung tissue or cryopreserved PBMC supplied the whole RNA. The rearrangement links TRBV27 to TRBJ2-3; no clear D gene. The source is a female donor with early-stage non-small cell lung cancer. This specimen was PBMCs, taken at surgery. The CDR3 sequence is CASSSMADTQYF. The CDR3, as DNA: TGTGCCAGCAGTTCTATGGCAGATACGCAGTATTTT.